The 26 T cell receptor beta chains reported below all come from one sample, sequenced in a study of PD-1 blockade in classical Hodgkin lymphoma. The data were produced by immunoSEQ multiplex PCR, yet TCRdb's version contains in-frame clones alone and is incomplete. The table has tens of thousands of clones, around 90% seen once. Sample time point: cycle 4 day 1 (C4D1), after 6 weeks of nivolumab. Every patient relapsed after autologous stem cell transplantation, and brentuximab vedotin exposure varied. The specimen was peripheral blood mononuclear cells (PBMCs), collected before the fourth cycle of nivolumab. These receptor sequences come from a human donor with classical Hodgkin lymphoma.

Only a few counts were recorded for this clone. The CDR3 loop reads CASSAASGGATDTQYF. The CDR3 DNA reads as TGTGCCAGCAGTGCGGCTAGCGGGGGGGCCACAGATACGCAGTATTTT. The chain joins TRBV6-4 to TRBJ2-3; 12 nucleotides match TRBD2. Germline CDR1 and CDR2: MRHNA and SNTAGT. The CDR3 has 16 residues. The J segment lost 2 bases and the V segment lost 4 bases, leaving 4 bases of the junction unmatched.

Only one count was recorded for this clone. V usage is TRBV28 and J usage is TRBJ1-6; a possible D gene is TRBD1 (5 bases). The germline gives CDR1 MDHEN, CDR2 SYDVKM. The CDR3 has 12 residues. V dropped 11 bases and J dropped 10 bases, with 15 bases sitting between them. This CDR3 is CAGGGIRSPLHF. DNA for the CDR3: TGTGCCGGGGGAGGGATTAGGTCACCCCTCCACTTT. The whole variable domain, filled in from reference TRBV28 and TRBJ1-6, reads DVKVTQSSRYLVKRTGEKVFLECVQDMDHENMFWYRQDPGLGLRLIYFSYDVKMKEKGDIPEGYSVSREKKERFSLILESASTNQTSMYLCAGGGIRSPLHFGNGTRLTVT.

The chain joins TRBV28 to TRBJ1-2, with a tentative D call TRBD1 (5 bases). The CDR3 contains 15 residues. V dropped 3 bases and J dropped 1 base, with 12 bases sitting between them. The germline CDR1 and CDR2 sequences are MDHEN and SYDVKM. The CDR3 coding sequence is TGTGCCAGCAGTTTGGCGGGGCTTGTTAACTATGGCTACACCTTC. This encodes CASSLAGLVNYGYTF.

CDR3 region: CASRGGRRRDNEQFF. CDR3 nucleotide sequence: TGTGCCAGCAGAGGTGGCAGAAGGAGGGACAATGAGCAGTTCTTC. The chain employs TRBV14 and TRBJ2-1; D perhaps matches TRBD2 (6 bases). The germline V gene has CDR1 SGHDN and CDR2 FVKESK. The CDR3 spans 15 residues. V lost 6 bases, J lost 5 bases, and 17 bases lay in between.

The genes are TRBV28 and TRBJ1-2; D may be TRBD1 (6 bases). Trimming took 5 bases from V and 7 from J, leaving 20 bases between them. CDR1 is MDHEN, CDR2 SYDVKM, per germline. The CDR3 is 15 amino acids. CDR3 sequence: CASSPTPTYRAGYTF. The DNA of the CDR3 is TGTGCCAGCAGTCCGACGCCGACGTACAGGGCTGGCTACACCTTC.

The CDR3 loop reads CASSSQTTGFASYEQYF. The CDR3 DNA sequence: TGTGCCAGCAGCTCGCAAACGACAGGGTTTGCCTCCTACGAGCAGTACTTC. The genes are TRBV7-6 and TRBJ2-7, with 7 bases that match TRBD1. Germline V gene sequence: CDR1 SGHVS, CDR2 FNYEAQ. This CDR3 has 17 amino acids. Trimming took 4 bases from V and 0 from J; bases not matched to a gene: 12.

The V call is TRBV5-1, the J call TRBJ2-3, with D unclear. CDR1 and CDR2 (germline): SGHRS, YFSETQ. The CDR3 runs 14 residues. Trimming took 4 bases from V and 5 from J, leaving 14 bases between them. The CDR3 reads CASSLDGLVDTQYF. The CDR3, as DNA: TGCGCCAGCAGCCTAGACGGCTTGGTAGATACGCAGTATTTT. The complete variable domain, with remaining parts taken from reference TRBV5-1 and TRBJ2-3, reads KAGVTQTPRYLIKTRGQQVTLSCSPISGHRSVSWYQQTPGQGLQFLFEYFSETQRNKGNFPGRFSGRQFSNSRSEMNVSTLELGDSALYLCASSLDGLVDTQYFGPGTRLTVL.

This chain links TRBV5-5 with TRBJ1-1; 9 nucleotides align to TRBD1. Germline values: CDR1 SGHKS, CDR2 YYEKEE (reference sequence). This CDR3 is built from 16 residues. Trimming cost V 3 bases and J 4 bases; bases outside gene matches: 10. CDR3 sequence (DNA): TGTGCCAGCAGCTCCAGACAGGGGGGAGGACGCACTGAAGCTTTCTTT. It codes for CASSSRQGGGRTEAFF.

This chain links TRBV18 with TRBJ2-5; the D gene is possibly TRBD1 (7 bases). Trimming left V 2 bases short and J 5 bases short, with 15 bases between. This CDR3 comprises 15 residues. Per germline, CDR1 KGHSH and CDR2 LQKENI. CDR3 sequence (DNA): TGTGCCAGCTCACCATCCAGGGGGGCGGGGGAGACCCAGTACTTC. Protein sequence: CASSPSRGAGETQYF.

The rearrangement uses TRBV18 and TRBJ1-2, with D possibly TRBD1 on 6 matching bases. Trimming removed 6 bases from V and 4 bases from J, with 18 bases in between. Germline CDR1 reads KGHSH; CDR2 reads LQKENI. This CDR3 is built from 15 residues. CDR3 nucleotides: TGTGCCAGCTCTTCTAGCACAGGGACGGCCTATGGCTACACCTTC. This codes for CASSSSTGTAYGYTF.

The chain carries TRBV7-3 and TRBJ2-2, with no clear D. CDR1 and CDR2 (germline): SGHTA, FQGTGA. With 1 base removed from V and 3 bases from J, the gap between germline ends came to 0 bases. The CDR3 sequence is 12 residues long. This CDR3 reads CASSLNTGELFF. As DNA, the CDR3 is TGTGCCAGCAGCTTAAACACCGGGGAGCTGTTTTTT.

The chain links TRBV6-6 to TRBJ2-7; 9 bases are a match to TRBD1. Germline CDR1 and CDR2: MNHNY and SVGAGI (reference sequence). The CDR3 covers 13 residues. The ends lost 11 bases at V and 4 bases at J; junction bases unmatched: 9. DNA of the CDR3: TGTGCCTGCGGGACAGGGCCATCTTACGAGCAGTACTTC. The encoded protein is CACGTGPSYEQYF.

This chain uses TRBV5-6 with TRBJ1-2; 10 nucleotides line up with TRBD1. CDR1 is SGHDT and CDR2 is YYEEEE in the germline V gene. The CDR3 covers 17 residues. V shed 3 bases, J shed 8 bases, and the junction held 16 bases outside the gene matches. The CDR3 here is CASSWMTAGQGMDGYTF. The DNA of the CDR3 is TGTGCCAGCAGCTGGATGACTGCGGGACAGGGGATGGACGGCTACACCTTC.

In this sample, this clone turned up once. The chain carries TRBV5-1 and TRBJ2-5; D is possibly TRBD1 or TRBD2 (6 bases each). V dropped 1 base and J dropped 2 bases, with 9 bases sitting between them. The CDR3 extends over 14 amino acids. CDR1 and CDR2 from the germline V gene are SGHRS and YFSETQ. CDR3 residues: CASSLWGAQETQYF. The CDR3 nucleotides are TGCGCCAGCAGCTTGTGGGGGGCTCAAGAGACCCAGTACTTC.

This chain uses TRBV7-2 with TRBJ1-5; 8 bases fit TRBD1. Unmatched junction bases numbered 9, after V lost 1 base and J lost 4 bases. From germline, CDR1 is SGHTA and CDR2 FQGNSA. The CDR3 has 17 residues. CDR3 nucleotides: TGTGCCAGCAGCTTAGGAAGGGACAGGCGGAGGAATCAGCCCCAGCATTTT. The encoded protein is CASSLGRDRRRNQPQHF.

Comment on this clone: The sample contains more than one DNA sequence encoding this CDR3. The rearrangement links TRBV9 to TRBJ1-2, with a tentative D call TRBD1 (6 bases). V shed 3 bases and J shed 4 bases, with 10 bases lying between them. The CDR3 has 13 amino acids. Germline V lookup: CDR1 SGDLS, CDR2 YYNGEE. CDR3 bases: TGTGCCAGCAGCGAGGGGACATCCTATGGCTACACCTTC. It is translated as CASSEGTSYGYTF.

This chain joins TRBV5-1 and TRBJ2-1, with unresolved D. The germline V gene has CDR1 SGHRS and CDR2 YFSETQ. The CDR3 loop spans 14 amino acids. The V end lost 4 bases, the J end lost 6 bases, and 14 bases lay between the germline ends. The CDR3 is CASSLIVSTNEQFF. CDR3 bases: TGCGCCAGCAGCCTCATAGTGAGTACCAATGAGCAGTTCTTC.

The V gene is TRBV28, the J gene TRBJ1-6, with D unclear. The CDR3 loop spans 16 amino acids. The germline CDR1 and CDR2 sequences are MDHEN and SYDVKM. V shed 7 bases and J shed 5 bases, with 18 bases lying between them. DNA of the CDR3: TGTGCCAGCACCCTCCCCCTGGGAAGGGATAATTCACCCCTCCACTTT. Translated, it gives CASTLPLGRDNSPLHF.

This chain connects TRBV5-1 to TRBJ1-1; D is unresolved. The CDR3 runs to 14 residues. Germline lookup yields CDR1 SGHRS and CDR2 YFSETQ. Trimming left V 5 bases short and J 1 base short, with 12 bases between. The CDR3 is CASREAGQNTEAFF. The CDR3 DNA is TGCGCCAGCAGAGAAGCAGGTCAGAACACTGAAGCTTTCTTT.

V usage is TRBV6-1 and J usage is TRBJ2-7; D remains ambiguous. The CDR3 covers 14 residues. CDR1 and CDR2 from the germline V gene are MNHNS and SASEGT. Trimming took 7 bases from V and 4 from J, leaving 17 bases between them. In DNA, the CDR3 is TGTGCCAGCACACCGAGGTCGATCCTATACGAGCAGTACTTC. This codes for CASTPRSILYEQYF.

The chain has TRBV27 and TRBJ2-5; 10 bases fit TRBD1. Matching the DNA end better, TRBJ2-7 makes the J call doubtful. Germline CDR1 and CDR2: MNHEY and SMNVEV (reference sequence). The CDR3 spans 13 residues. The DNA of the CDR3 is TGTGCCAGCAAGGGACAGGGGCCCTACGAGCAGTACTTC. Translated: CASKGQGPYEQYF.

V and J are TRBV5-1 and TRBJ2-5, with D tentatively TRBD1 (7 bases). The CDR3 is 16 amino acids. The V gene's germline CDR1 is SGHRS and CDR2 YFSETQ. V gave up 3 bases and J gave up 5 bases, with 20 bases separating them. As DNA, the CDR3 is TGCGCCAGCAGCTCCTCCAGGACAGGCGGAGGGGAGACCCAGTACTTC. It encodes CASSSSRTGGGETQYF. Filled out from reference TRBV5-1 and TRBJ2-5, the complete variable domain reads KAGVTQTPRYLIKTRGQQVTLSCSPISGHRSVSWYQQTPGQGLQFLFEYFSETQRNKGNFPGRFSGRQFSNSRSEMNVSTLELGDSALYLCASSSSRTGGGETQYFGPGTRLLVL.

The V and J genes are TRBV14 and TRBJ2-2, with unresolved D. Germline CDR1 is SGHDN and CDR2 is FVKESK. The CDR3 length is 18 residues. V lost 0 bases and J 2 bases, leaving 16 bases between the germline ends. CDR3 protein: CASSQDRGDRINTGELFF. The DNA for the CDR3 is TGTGCCAGCAGCCAAGATCGCGGAGACCGAATTAACACCGGGGAGCTGTTTTTT.

The chain uses TRBV5-1 and TRBJ1-6; D not resolved. The ends were cut back, 2 bases at V and 7 bases at J, with 16 bases in the middle. Germline-derived CDR1 and CDR2 are SGHRS and YFSETQ. The CDR3 length is 16 residues. This CDR3 is CASSLEGRIGNSPLHF. The CDR3 DNA is TGCGCCAGCAGCTTAGAAGGGAGGATAGGGAATTCACCCCTCCACTTT.

This sequence joins TRBV6-1 and TRBJ1-1, with 7 bases identical to TRBD1. CDR1 MNHNS and CDR2 SASEGT come from the germline V gene. The V gene end was trimmed by 4 bases and the J gene end by 1 base; junction bases not matched to a gene: 6. The CDR3 length is 15 residues. The CDR3 region is CASSVQTGPNTEAFF. The CDR3 DNA is TGTGCCAGCAGTGTCCAGACAGGGCCGAACACTGAAGCTTTCTTT.

The gene calls are TRBV2 and TRBJ2-2; the match to TRBD2 covers 7 bases. V lost 8 bases, J lost 0 bases, and 6 bases stayed unmatched. CDR1 is SNHLY, CDR2 FYNNEI, per germline. CDR3 size: 15 residues. CDR3 residues: CASFGGSANTGELFF. CDR3 sequence (DNA): TGTGCCAGCTTCGGGGGGAGCGCGAACACCGGGGAGCTGTTTTTT.